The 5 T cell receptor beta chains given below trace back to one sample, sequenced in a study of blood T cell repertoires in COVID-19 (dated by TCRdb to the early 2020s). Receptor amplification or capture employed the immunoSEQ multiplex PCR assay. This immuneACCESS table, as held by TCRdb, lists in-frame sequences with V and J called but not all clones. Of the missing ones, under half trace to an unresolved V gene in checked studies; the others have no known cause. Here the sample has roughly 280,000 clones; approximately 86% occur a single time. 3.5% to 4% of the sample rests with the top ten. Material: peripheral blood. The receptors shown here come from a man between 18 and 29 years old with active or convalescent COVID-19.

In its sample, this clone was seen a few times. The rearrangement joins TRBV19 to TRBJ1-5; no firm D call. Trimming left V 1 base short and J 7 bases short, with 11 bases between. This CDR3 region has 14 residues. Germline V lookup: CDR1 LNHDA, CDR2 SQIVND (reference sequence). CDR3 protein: CASSIVGAGQPQHF. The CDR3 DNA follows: TGTGCCAGTAGTATAGTGGGCGCGGGGCAGCCCCAGCATTTT.

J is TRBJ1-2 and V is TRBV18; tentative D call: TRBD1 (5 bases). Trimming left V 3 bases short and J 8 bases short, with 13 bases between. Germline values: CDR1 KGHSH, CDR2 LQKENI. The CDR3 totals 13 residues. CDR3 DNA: TGTGCCAGCTCACCCGGGGGTAATGCCGGCTACACCTTC. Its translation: CASSPGGNAGYTF.

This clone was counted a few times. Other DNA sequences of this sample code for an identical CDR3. The CDR3 coding sequence is TGTGCCAGCAGCTTGTACTACGAGCAGTACTTC. It yields the protein CASSLYYEQYF. The chain carries TRBV5-6 and TRBJ2-7; D is undetermined. This CDR3 is built from 11 residues. The germline V gene encodes CDR1 SGHDT and CDR2 YYEEEE. Trimming pared 1 base from V and 3 bases from J, leaving 2 bases between.

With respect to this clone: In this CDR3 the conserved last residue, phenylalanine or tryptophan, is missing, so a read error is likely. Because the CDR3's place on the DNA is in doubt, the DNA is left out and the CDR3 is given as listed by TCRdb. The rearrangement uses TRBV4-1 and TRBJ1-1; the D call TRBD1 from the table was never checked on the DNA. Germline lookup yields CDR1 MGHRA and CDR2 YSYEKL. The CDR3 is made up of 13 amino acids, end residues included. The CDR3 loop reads CASSHPRRGQRAY.

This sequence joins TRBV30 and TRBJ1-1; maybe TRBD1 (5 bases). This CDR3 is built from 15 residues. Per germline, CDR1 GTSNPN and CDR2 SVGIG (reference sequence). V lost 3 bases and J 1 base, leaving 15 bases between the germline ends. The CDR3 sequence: CAWSNSAGGNTEAFF. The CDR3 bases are TGTGCCTGGAGCAACTCGGCCGGGGGGAACACTGAAGCTTTCTTT.